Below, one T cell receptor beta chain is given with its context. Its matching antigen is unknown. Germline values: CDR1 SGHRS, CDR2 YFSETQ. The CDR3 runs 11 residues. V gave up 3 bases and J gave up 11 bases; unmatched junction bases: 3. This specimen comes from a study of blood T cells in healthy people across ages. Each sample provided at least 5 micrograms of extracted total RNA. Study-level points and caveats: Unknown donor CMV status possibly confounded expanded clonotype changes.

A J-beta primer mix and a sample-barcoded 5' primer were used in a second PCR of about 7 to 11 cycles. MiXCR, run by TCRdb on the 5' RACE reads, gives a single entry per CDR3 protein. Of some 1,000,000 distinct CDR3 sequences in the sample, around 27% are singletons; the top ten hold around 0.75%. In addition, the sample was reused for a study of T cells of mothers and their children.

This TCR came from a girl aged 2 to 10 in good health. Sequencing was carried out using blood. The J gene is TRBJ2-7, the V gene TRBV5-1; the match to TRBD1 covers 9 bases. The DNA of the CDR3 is TGCGCCAGCAGCTGGGACAGGGATAAGTACTTC. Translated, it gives CASSWDRDKYF.